A single T cell receptor (beta chain) is shown here with its context. Losses at the gene ends were 6 bases for V and 6 bases for J; bases not matched to a gene: 6. CDR1 and CDR2 (germline): MNHEY, SVGAGI. CDR3 size: 15 residues. Method: immunoSEQ multiplex PCR; TCRdb's copy keeps in-frame clones and lacks some. The top ten hold roughly 3% of the sample, which has some 220,000 clones, 80% to 85% seen once. These data belong to a study of blood T cell repertoires in COVID-19. About the study: Material from acute and convalescent COVID-19 was sourced from the United States, Italy and Spain.

This clonotype was obtained from a woman between 25 and 40 years old who had recovered from COVID-19. Sequencing was done on a sample of peripheral blood. This chain joins TRBV6-5 and TRBJ2-3; 13 bases match TRBD2. The CDR3 sequence is CASSWGLAGTDTQYF. CDR3 sequence (DNA): TGTGCCAGCAGCTGGGGACTAGCGGGAACGGATACGCAGTATTTT.